Each of the 6 T cell receptor beta chains below was sequenced from the same sample in a study of blood T cell repertoires in COVID-19. Clones were sequenced by immunoSEQ multiplex PCR, and TCRdb holds only the in-frame ones, with some missing. The sample contains 150,000 to 200,000 clones, approximately 87% of which appear only once. Material for sequencing was peripheral blood. These receptors were obtained from a young man with active or convalescent COVID-19.

The chain employs TRBV14 and TRBJ2-3; D not certain. V lost 1 base to trimming and J lost 0 bases, with 11 bases between them. Germline loops: CDR1 SGHDN, CDR2 FVKESK. The CDR3 runs to 16 residues. The chain's CDR3 is CASSQVIRTSTDTQYF. In DNA form, the CDR3 reads TGTGCCAGCAGCCAAGTGATCCGAACTAGCACAGATACGCAGTATTTT.

This clone has only one observation. The J gene is TRBJ2-7, the V gene TRBV14, with D possibly being TRBD1 (6 bases). The CDR3 spans 15 residues. CDR1 SGHDN and CDR2 FVKESK come from the germline V gene. The V end was cut by 1 base, the J end by 2 bases, with 12 bases between. CDR3 coding DNA: TGTGCCAGCAGCCAAGCCCTGACAGGTGCCTACGAGCAGTACTTC. This gives the protein CASSQALTGAYEQYF.

This clone was counted once. The chain combines TRBV7-2 with TRBJ2-3, with D tentatively TRBD1 (5 bases). The CDR3 runs 17 residues. Trimming cost V 4 bases and J 2 bases, with 19 bases left between them. Germline V gives CDR1 SGHTA, CDR2 FQGNSA. CDR3 region: CASSSAWVRVHTDTQYF. The CDR3 bases are TGTGCCAGCAGCTCGGCCTGGGTCAGGGTCCACACAGATACGCAGTATTTT.

This chain uses TRBV6-5 with TRBJ1-3; perhaps TRBD1 as D (5 bases). Germline V lookup: CDR1 MNHEY, CDR2 SVGAGI. This CDR3 comprises 15 residues. Trimming stripped 5 bases from V and 3 bases from J, with 14 bases between. CDR3 in DNA: TGTGCCAGCAGTCGGGGGACCGGGGGTGGAAACACCATATATTTT. It codes for CASSRGTGGGNTIYF.

The chain recombines TRBV11-1 with TRBJ2-3; D remains unclear. Trimming left V 0 bases short and J 2 bases short, with 9 bases between. The length of the CDR3 is 15 residues. The germline CDR1 and CDR2 sequences are SGHAT and FQDESV (reference sequence). As DNA, the CDR3 is TGTGCCAGCAGCTTAGCGTTTAGCTACACAGATACGCAGTATTTT. Protein: CASSLAFSYTDTQYF.

This sequence joins TRBV27 and TRBJ2-2; 10 positions agree with TRBD1. This CDR3 has 16 residues. Germline-derived CDR1 and CDR2 are MNHEY and SMNVEV (reference sequence). The junction had 7 bases not matched to a gene; V was cut back by 5 bases and J by 4 bases. The CDR3 DNA is TGTGCCAGCAGTACCGCGACAGGGGGCCTCACCGGGGAGCTGTTTTTT. It yields the protein CASSTATGGLTGELFF.